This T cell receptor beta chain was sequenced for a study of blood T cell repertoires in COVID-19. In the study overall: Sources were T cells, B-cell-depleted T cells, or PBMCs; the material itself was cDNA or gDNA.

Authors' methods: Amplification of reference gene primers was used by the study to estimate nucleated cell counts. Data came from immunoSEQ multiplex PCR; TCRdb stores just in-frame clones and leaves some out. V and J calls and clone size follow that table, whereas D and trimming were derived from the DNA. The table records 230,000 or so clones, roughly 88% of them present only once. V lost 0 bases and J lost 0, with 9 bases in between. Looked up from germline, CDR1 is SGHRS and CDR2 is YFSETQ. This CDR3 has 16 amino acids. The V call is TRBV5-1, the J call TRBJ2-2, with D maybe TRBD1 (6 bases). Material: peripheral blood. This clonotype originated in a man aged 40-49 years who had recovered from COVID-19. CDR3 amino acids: CASSLVGQTNTGELFF. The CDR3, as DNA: TGCGCCAGCAGCTTGGTGGGACAAACGAACACCGGGGAGCTGTTTTTT.